This T cell receptor (beta chain) originates from a study of tumor and adjacent non-tumor tissue in lung cancer. Whole-study context: Histology: about a dozen adenocarcinoma, a couple of squamous cell carcinoma, 1 small cell lung cancer. Each sample yielded 4 million to 4.5 million productive TCRbeta reads on average. The study's findings and limits: Shorter survival was associated with higher TCR diversity in tumors.

No cell sorting was done before RNA was extracted from the tissue. This non-tumor lung sample came from over 3 cm beyond the tumor edge. A modified ARM-PCR protocol with three rounds of nested PCR amplified TCRbeta. MiXCR, run by TCRdb on the multiplex PCR reads, gives a single entry per CDR3 protein. Altogether more than 55,000 distinct CDR3 sequences are present, around 61% being singletons, with the ten largest covering around a third. The CDR3 covers 12 residues. Germline V CDR1 and CDR2: SNHLY, FYNNEI. A remark on this clonotype: Its antigen is currently unknown. An end of the junction differs from the germline gene, which may be a read error.

Input material: distant non-tumor lung tissue. This TCR was sampled from a man between 65 and 80 years old with non-small cell lung cancer. The rearrangement joins TRBV2 to TRBJ2-1; no firm D call. This CDR3 reads CARRQTQNEEFF. The CDR3 DNA reads as TGTGCCAGGAGGCAAACCCAGAATGAGGAGTTCTTC.